Listed below are T cell receptor beta chains from one sample, sequenced in a study of shared T cell receptors in the human thymus. The repertoire was sequenced with immunoSEQ multiplex PCR; TCRdb's copy has only in-frame clones and lacks some. The data contain some 760,000 clones, roughly 88% of them singletons. These data also formed part of another study, on human thymus T cells.

Material for sequencing was thymocytes. The receptor source for this set is a girl in the first two years of life with a congenital heart defect. Each CDR3 is given with its conserved first and last residue. A D gene is named only where the DNA matches it firmly. Some rows mark clone size as missing; the rest say once, few, many or name a class of expanded clone.

TRBD1	TRBV25-1	TRBJ1-6	.	TGTGCCAGCAGTACTGGGACAGGGTCGGATTCACCCCTCCACTTT	CASSTGTGSDSPLHF
TRBD1	TRBV28	TRBJ1-5	.	TGTGCCAGCAGGTGGGACAGGATAAATCAGCCCCAGCATTTT	CASRWDRINQPQHF
TRBD2	TRBV5-4	TRBJ2-3	.	TGTGCCAGCAGCTTGGTGGTCAGCGGGGAGTGCACAGATACGCAGTATTTT	CASSLVVSGECTDTQYF
TRBD1	TRBV9	TRBJ1-6	.	TGTGCCAGCAGCGCTGACAGGGCTCCCCTTAATTCACCCCTCCACTTT	CASSADRAPLNSPLHF
.	TRBV5-1	TRBJ2-3	.	TGCGCCAGCACGGAGGGTACAGATACGCAGTATTTT	CASTEGTDTQYF
TRBD1	TRBV10-3	TRBJ2-7	few	TGTGCCATCAAACGCGAATGGACAGGGGTCTCCGAGCAGTACTTC	CAIKREWTGVSEQYF
TRBD1	TRBV25-1	TRBJ1-2	once	TGTGCCAGCAGTCTGGGACAGGGGGGCTATGGCTACACCTTC	CASSLGQGGYGYTF
TRBD2	TRBV28	TRBJ2-3	.	TGTGCCAGCAGCAGGACTAGCGGGGGGCTCCAAAGCACAGATACGCAGTATTTT	CASSRTSGGLQSTDTQYF
TRBD1	TRBV28	TRBJ1-1	.	TGTGCCAGCAGTTTGGAGGGGGCTGAGAGCACTGAAGCTTTCTTT	CASSLEGAESTEAFF
.	TRBV18	TRBJ1-2	.	TGTGCCAGCTCACCACCTCCACCACGGGGAACTAGCTATGGCTACACCTTC	CASSPPPPRGTSYGYTF
TRBD1	TRBV5-6	TRBJ1-2	.	TGTGCCAGCAGCTACGGGAAACAGGGGCGAGGGTATGGCTACACCTTC	CASSYGKQGRGYGYTF
.	TRBV29-1	TRBJ2-5	.	TGCAGCGTCTGGACAGGGCGGGGGGAGACCCAGTACTTC	CSVWTGRGETQYF
.	TRBV6-1	TRBJ1-1	.	TGTGCCAGCATGAGGAGGGGCACTGAAGCTTTCTTT	CASMRRGTEAFF
TRBD1	TRBV28	TRBJ1-2	.	TGTGCCAGCAGTTCAAAGACAGGGTGGCAAGGCTACACCTTC	CASSSKTGWQGYTF
.	TRBV5-1	TRBJ1-1	.	TGCGCCAGCAAATCATGGCTCATGAACACTGAAGCTTTCTTT	CASKSWLMNTEAFF
TRBD1	TRBV27	TRBJ1-5	.	TGTGCCAGCAGTGCCTCCGACAGGGGTGACCCTGAAAATCAGCCCCAGCATTTT	CASSASDRGDPENQPQHF
TRBD2	TRBV7-3	TRBJ2-3	.	TGTGCCAGCAGCTTAGGGTCGGGAGGGGGGGATAGCACAGATACGCAGTATTTT	CASSLGSGGGDSTDTQYF
.	TRBV28	TRBJ1-5	.	TGTGCCAGCAGTTTGCACCCCACAGGCCCAAATCAGCCCCAGCATTTT	CASSLHPTGPNQPQHF
.	TRBV9	TRBJ2-1	.	TGTGCCAGCAGCGGTGGGGGGGCGGGGGTGTACAATGAGCAGTTCTTC	CASSGGGAGVYNEQFF
.	TRBV5-6	TRBJ2-3	.	TGTGCCAGCAGCCTCCGAGGATCCCGGGGAACAGATACGCAGTATTTT	CASSLRGSRGTDTQYF
.	TRBV7-3	TRBJ1-2	.	TGTGCCAGCTCACCCCAGGCAGAATCTAACTATGGCTACACCTTC	CASSPQAESNYGYTF
.	TRBV6-5	TRBJ2-6	.	TGTGCCAGCAGTTCCCAGGGTGGTTCTGGGGCCAACGTCCTGACTTTC	CASSSQGGSGANVLTF
.	TRBV5-4	TRBJ1-1	.	TGTGCCAGCAGCTTCGAGGAGAACACTGAAGCTTTCTTT	CASSFEENTEAFF
TRBD1	TRBV4-1	TRBJ1-2	.	TGCGCCAGCAGCCAAGAATCCGCGGACAGGGGGTCCTACACCTTC	CASSQESADRGSYTF
.	TRBV19	TRBJ1-1	.	TGTGCCAGTATTAACAGGCTGGGGAACACTGAAGCTTTCTTT	CASINRLGNTEAFF
TRBD1	TRBV6-1	TRBJ1-1	.	TGTGCCAGCACCCCGACAGGGGTGAACACTGAAGCTTTCTTT	CASTPTGVNTEAFF
.	TRBV5-5	TRBJ1-1	.	TGTGCCAGCAGCTTGGGAAATCGTCGGACTGAAGCTTTCTTT	CASSLGNRRTEAFF
TRBD1	TRBV5-1	TRBJ2-5	few	TGCGCCAGCAGCTGGGGACAGGGTAAAGAGACCCAGTACTTC	CASSWGQGKETQYF
TRBD2	TRBV5-6	TRBJ2-5	.	TGTGCCAGCAGCCAGGGGACTAGCGGGGGATACAGGGAGACCCAGTACTTC	CASSQGTSGGYRETQYF
.	TRBV2	TRBJ1-5	once	TGTGCCAGCAGTGAAGAGGAAGGGGCTGGGAGCAATCAGCCCCAGCATTTT	CASSEEEGAGSNQPQHF
.	TRBV27	TRBJ2-7	.	TGTGCCAGCAGCCTCAGTAGGAGCTCCTACGAGCAGTACTTC	CASSLSRSSYEQYF
.	TRBV5-1	TRBJ2-7	.	TGCGCCAGCAGTCATAAGTACCCCGCGACCTACGAGCAGTACTTC	CASSHKYPATYEQYF
.	TRBV4-1	TRBJ1-5	.	TGCGCCAGCAGCCAAGTGGGCGAAAGCAATCAGCCCCAGCATTTT	CASSQVGESNQPQHF
TRBD2	TRBV7-9	TRBJ2-3	once	TGTGCCAGCAGCTTAGTGGGCGGGGGGGCAACAGATACGCAGTATTTT	CASSLVGGGATDTQYF
TRBD1	TRBV4-1	TRBJ1-4	.	TGCGCCAGCAGCCAAGAAGGACAGGGACGGGAAAAACTGTTTTTT	CASSQEGQGREKLFF
.	TRBV4-1	TRBJ2-1	.	TGCGCCAGCAGCCTTACTCGATGGGGGGGGCCGCAGCAGTTCTTC	CASSLTRWGGPQQFF
.	TRBV19	TRBJ1-2	few	TGTGCCAGTAGTAAACTGGAAGATGGCCCAAAAAACGGATTCGGGGGGATTCGCTACACCTTC	CASSKLEDGPKNGFGGIRYTF
.	TRBV11-2	TRBJ2-7	.	TGTGCCAGCAGCTTAGATATTCGGTCAGGCACCTACGAGCAGTACTTC	CASSLDIRSGTYEQYF
.	TRBV30	TRBJ1-6	.	TGTGCCTGGAGTGTTGCCATCACGCGGGGCAGGTATAATTCACCCCTCCACTTT	CAWSVAITRGRYNSPLHF
TRBD2	TRBV19	TRBJ2-7	.	TGTGCCAGTAGTATAGGACCGCCTAGCGGGGGGCTCAGCTCCTACGAGCAGTACTTC	CASSIGPPSGGLSSYEQYF
.	TRBV19	TRBJ2-2	.	TGTGCCAGTAGTATAGTAACCGCGGCCGGGGAGCTGTTTTTT	CASSIVTAAGELFF
.	TRBV7-9	TRBJ1-2	.	TGTGCCAGCAGCTCTTCGTTTGACAGGCAAAATAACTATGGCTACACCTTC	CASSSSFDRQNNYGYTF
.	TRBV29-1	TRBJ1-2	.	TGCAGCGTTGGCGGGAGAGTCTATGGCTACACCTTC	CSVGGRVYGYTF
.	TRBV5-4	TRBJ1-2	.	TGTGCCAGCAGCTTGGACAGCCTACCCTATGGCTACACCTTC	CASSLDSLPYGYTF
.	TRBV15	TRBJ2-5	.	TGTGCCACCAGCACAACCCTGAAGACTAGGGGAGAGACCCAGTACTTC	CATSTTLKTRGETQYF
TRBD1	TRBV10-3	TRBJ1-2	.	TGTGCCATCAGTTCCACAGGGGAGTATGGCTACACCTTC	CAISSTGEYGYTF
TRBD1	TRBV27	TRBJ2-5	.	TGTGCCAGCAGCTCCGGGACAGGGGGGAGAGAGACCCAGTACTTC	CASSSGTGGRETQYF
.	TRBV29-1	TRBJ1-2	.	TGCAGCGTCGAAGGTCCGGCAGGGATCCCCTATGGCTACACCTTC	CSVEGPAGIPYGYTF
.	TRBV29-1	TRBJ2-7	.	TGCAGCGTTGGCGAAGGAGTCTACGAGCAGTACTTC	CSVGEGVYEQYF
.	TRBV14	TRBJ1-1	.	TGTGCCAGCAGCCAAGATAATGTTCGGGTAGGGCAGGGGCGCCCGGGAGCTTTCTTT	CASSQDNVRVGQGRPGAFF
.	TRBV28	TRBJ1-1	.	TGTGCCAGCAGTTCGGGGGGGGGCCCTGGGTGCACTGAAGCTTTCTTT	CASSSGGGPGCTEAFF
TRBD1	TRBV27	TRBJ1-4	.	TGTGCCAGCAGTCCCGGGACAGGGGGCAGAGATGAAAAACTGTTTTTT	CASSPGTGGRDEKLFF